The T cell receptor beta chain described here comes from a study of T cell responses to AZD1222 COVID-19 vaccine. Germline V gene sequence: CDR1 LGHNA, CDR2 YNFKEQ. V was shortened by 0 bases and J by 8 bases, with 11 bases between the two germline ends. The CDR3 spans 15 residues. To note about this clone: Its antigen is not identified.

Profiling relied on immunoSEQ multiplex PCR, and the TCRdb table lists in-frame clones only, not all of them. Of about 170,000 clones detected, around 90% appear once; the ten largest clones hold about 1.6%. Whole-study findings and limits: In a largely white British group with more females than males, clonal diversity was possibly underestimated. When two AZD1222 doses had been given, Spike-specific TCR breadth and depth rose. Scientists sampled the repertoires only once the peak T cell response had passed.

The chain is built from TRBV4-2 and TRBJ1-6; tentatively, D is TRBD1 (6 bases). The TCR comes from an adult in good health. The specimen was peripheral blood, collected on day 0 of AZD1222 vaccination. The DNA for the CDR3 is TGTGCCAGCAGCCAAGACACCAACAGGGATTCACCCCTCCACTTT. Amino acids: CASSQDTNRDSPLHF.